This T cell receptor beta chain was sequenced in a study of T cells of healthy individuals. The V and J ends lost 7 bases and 3 bases, in that order; junction bases with no gene match: 11. The CDR3 sequence is 15 residues long. CDR1 is MDHEN, CDR2 SYDVKM, per germline. TCRdb re-called the 5' RACE reads through MiXCR, storing one row per CDR3 protein. The sample carries about 96,000 distinct CDR3 sequences, roughly 18% recorded once. This clonotype appeared a few times. The chain employs TRBV28 and TRBJ1-1, with 7 positions matching TRBD1. The sequence was obtained from a human donor in good health. CDR3 sequence reads: CASTTPAGQDTEAFF. The CDR3 DNA is TGTGCCAGCACGACCCCCGCAGGACAGGACACTGAAGCTTTCTTT.